These T cell receptor beta chains were read from a single sample in a study of T cell responses to AZD1222 COVID-19 vaccine. This table comes from immunoSEQ multiplex PCR, and its TCRdb copy is limited to in-frame clones, with some not included. The top ten clones hold about 6% of a sample with 60,000 to 75,000 clones, 83% of them seen once. Sequencing was performed on peripheral blood, taken 28 days after the second AZD1222 dose. Source of these receptors: an adult who received the AZD1222 COVID-19 vaccine. Each CDR3 is given with its conserved first and last residue. D genes are given only for firm matches. Some rows have no size entry. The others give once, few or many, or a class for an expanded clone.

j_gene | d_gene | v_gene | abundance | CDR3nt | CDR3aa
TRBJ1-5 | TRBD1 | TRBV15 | - | TGTGCCACCAGCCAGGGGTCCAGGTCAGGGGGGAGGCCCCAGCATTTT | CATSQGSRSGGRPQHF
TRBJ2-5 | TRBD2 | TRBV4-2 | - | TGTGCCAGCAGCCAAGATCCACTAGCGGGGGTGGAGACCCAGTACTTC | CASSQDPLAGVETQYF
TRBJ1-1 | - | TRBV7-2 | - | TGTGCCAGCAGCTTAGTGGCAGGCTGGAACACTGAAGCTTTCTTT | CASSLVAGWNTEAFF
TRBJ2-5 | TRBD2 | TRBV5-1 | - | TGCGCCAGCTCACTAGCGGGGGTGGTAGAGACCCAGTACTTC | CASSLAGVVETQYF
TRBJ1-2 | TRBD1 | TRBV2 | - | TGTGGGACAGGGACCTCGATTAACTATGGCTACACCTTC | CGTGTSINYGYTF
TRBJ1-1 | - | TRBV6-6 | - | TGTGCCAGCAGCCTGGGCTGGTCTGAAGCTTTCTTT | CASSLGWSEAFF
TRBJ2-1 | - | TRBV18 | once | TGTGCCAGCTCGTCCCTGGGGACTGGGTACAATGAGCAGTTCTTC | CASSSLGTGYNEQFF
TRBJ2-5 | TRBD2 | TRBV4-2 | once | TGTGCCAGCAGCCAAGCCCCCTACCGAACTAGCGGGGGTACGGAGACCCAGTACTTC | CASSQAPYRTSGGTETQYF
TRBJ2-7 | TRBD1 | TRBV6-6 | - | TGTGCCAGCAGTTACTCCCTTAGACAGGGTGACTACGAGCAGTACTTC | CASSYSLRQGDYEQYF
TRBJ2-5 | TRBD2 | TRBV7-9 | - | TGTGCCAGCAGCTTAGGGACTAGCGGGGGGATACAGACCCAGTACTTC | CASSLGTSGGIQTQYF
TRBJ2-6 | TRBD1 | TRBV4-1 | - | TGCGCCAGCAGCCAGACAGGGCACTCTGGGGCCAACGTCCTGACTTTC | CASSQTGHSGANVLTF
TRBJ2-7 | - | TRBV4-2 | - | TGTGCCAGCAGCCAAGATGTGGCGGGTCCCTACGAGCAGTACTTC | CASSQDVAGPYEQYF
TRBJ2-7 | TRBD1 | TRBV6-1 | - | TGTGCCAGCAGTGACCTCGGACAGGGTAGTGACGAGCAGTACTTC | CASSDLGQGSDEQYF
TRBJ2-3 | - | TRBV7-2 | - | TGTGCCAGCAGTAATTACGGGCCCACAGATACGCAGTATTTT | CASSNYGPTDTQYF
TRBJ1-3 | - | TRBV4-3 | - | TGCGCCAGCAGCAAAACCAGGGGTTTAGGTGGAAACACCATATATTTT | CASSKTRGLGGNTIYF
TRBJ1-6 | - | TRBV6-6 | - | TGTGCCAGCAGTCTGGGACGGGGGGCACCCCTCCACTTT | CASSLGRGAPLHF
TRBJ2-3 | - | TRBV5-1 | - | TGCGCCAGCAGCTTAAGTCAGAAGGCAGATACGCAGTATTTT | CASSLSQKADTQYF
TRBJ2-7 | - | TRBV6-1 | - | TGTGCCAGCAGTGAAGCGCTCCAGGACAGTTCCTACGAGCAGTACTTC | CASSEALQDSSYEQYF
TRBJ1-1 | - | TRBV21-1 | - | TGTGCCAGCAGCAAAGAGTGGGGGTTGAACACTGAAGCTTTCTTT | CASSKEWGLNTEAFF
TRBJ1-1 | - | TRBV5-1 | - | TGCGCCAGCAGCTTCGATGGGACCCAAAACACTGAAGCTTTCTTT | CASSFDGTQNTEAFF
TRBJ2-7 | TRBD1 | TRBV19 | - | TGTGCCAGTAGCAGAGGGACAGTAATAGCCGAGCAGTACTTC | CASSRGTVIAEQYF
TRBJ2-6 | - | TRBV7-6 | - | TGTGCCAGCAGCTTAGCGACAGGTCAATACTCTGGGGCCAACGTCCTGACTTTC | CASSLATGQYSGANVLTF
TRBJ1-4 | - | TRBV2 | - | TGTGCCAGCAGACCCGGACGGAATGAAAAACTGTTTTTT | CASRPGRNEKLFF
TRBJ1-2 | - | TRBV7-9 | - | TGTGCCAGCAGCTTCGACGGGAGAAACTATGGCTACACCTTC | CASSFDGRNYGYTF
TRBJ2-1 | - | TRBV7-2 | - | TGTGCCAGCAGCTCGAGACGGACAGTTAGCTCCTACAATGAGCAGTTCTTC | CASSSRRTVSSYNEQFF
TRBJ1-6 | TRBD1 | TRBV9 | - | TGTGCCAGCAGCGTGACAGGGCGGTCTAATTCACCCCTCCACTTT | CASSVTGRSNSPLHF
TRBJ2-1 | - | TRBV2 | - | TGTGCCAGCAGTGCCGGGACCTTAGGTTACAATGAGCAGTTCTTC | CASSAGTLGYNEQFF
TRBJ1-2 | - | TRBV11-2 | - | TGTGCCAGCAGCTTAGAACCCTCGGGGGACGGCTACACCTTC | CASSLEPSGDGYTF
TRBJ1-5 | TRBD1 | TRBV19 | - | TGTGCCAGTAGTAGGGGCAGGGGGGCCCTCAAAGATAGCAATCAGCCCCAGCATTTT | CASSRGRGALKDSNQPQHF
TRBJ1-5 | TRBD1 | TRBV6-5 | - | TGTGCCAGCAGGGAGACAGGGGACAATCAGCCCCAGCATTTT | CASRETGDNQPQHF